Listed below are T cell receptor beta chains from one sample, sequenced in a study of cytomegalovirus exposure and HLA in healthy donors. Clones were sequenced by immunoSEQ multiplex PCR, and TCRdb holds only the in-frame ones, with some missing. Of under 200,000 clones listed, about 84% are singletons. Sequenced: PBMCs. Receptors were obtained from a woman aged 25 to 39 in good health and CMV-seropositive. Each CDR3 is given with its conserved first and last residue. D genes are given only for firm matches. Rows may omit the clone size; those that give it use once, few, many or a size class.

J gene: TRBJ2-3
clone size: few
D gene: NA
V gene: TRBV6-4
CDR3 DNA: TGTGCCAGCAGTGACTCTCCAGGGAGCACAGATACGCAGTATTTT
CDR3 protein: CASSDSPGSTDTQYF

J gene: TRBJ2-7
clone size: NA
D gene: TRBD1
V gene: TRBV27
CDR3 DNA: TGTGCCAGCAGTTCCGGACAGGGGAGGTACGAGCAGTACTTC
CDR3 protein: CASSSGQGRYEQYF

J gene: TRBJ1-2
clone size: NA
D gene: NA
V gene: TRBV9
CDR3 DNA: TGTGCCAGCAGCCCCGTAGATGGAGGTGGCTACACCTTC
CDR3 protein: CASSPVDGGGYTF

J gene: TRBJ2-3
clone size: NA
D gene: TRBD2
V gene: TRBV7-3
CDR3 DNA: TGTGCCAGCAGCCCAAGCGGGGGCACAGATACGCAGTATTTT
CDR3 protein: CASSPSGGTDTQYF

J gene: TRBJ2-3
clone size: NA
D gene: NA
V gene: TRBV2
CDR3 DNA: TGTGCCAGCAGGCAGTTTGGTACAGATACGCAGTATTTT
CDR3 protein: CASRQFGTDTQYF

J gene: TRBJ2-3
clone size: NA
D gene: NA
V gene: TRBV5-1
CDR3 DNA: TGCGCCAGCAGCTTGAGAGTGGGGGGACGCACAGATACGCAGTATTTT
CDR3 protein: CASSLRVGGRTDTQYF

J gene: TRBJ2-5
clone size: NA
D gene: NA
V gene: TRBV7-2
CDR3 DNA: TGTGCCAGCAGCTTAGCGGGACTCTCAGAGACCCAGTACTTC
CDR3 protein: CASSLAGLSETQYF

J gene: TRBJ1-3
clone size: NA
D gene: NA
V gene: TRBV28
CDR3 DNA: TGTGCCAGCAGTACACCAGGGTTTACTGGAAACACCATATATTTT
CDR3 protein: CASSTPGFTGNTIYF

J gene: TRBJ2-7
clone size: NA
D gene: TRBD1
V gene: TRBV4-1
CDR3 DNA: TGCGCCAGCAGCCTTAGGACAGGGGCTTACGAGCAGTACTTC
CDR3 protein: CASSLRTGAYEQYF

J gene: TRBJ2-7
clone size: NA
D gene: TRBD2
V gene: TRBV6-1
CDR3 DNA: TGTGCCAGCAGTGTCCTCCTGGGGGGGTACGAGCAGTACTTC
CDR3 protein: CASSVLLGGYEQYF

J gene: TRBJ2-7
clone size: NA
D gene: NA
V gene: TRBV9
CDR3 DNA: TGTGCCAGCAGCCCTCGGACATCCCACGAGCAGTACTTC
CDR3 protein: CASSPRTSHEQYF

J gene: TRBJ2-1
clone size: NA
D gene: TRBD2
V gene: TRBV28
CDR3 DNA: TGTGCCAGCACCGGGACTAGCGGAACAAGCTCCTACAATGAGCAGTTCTTC
CDR3 protein: CASTGTSGTSSYNEQFF

J gene: TRBJ2-1
clone size: NA
D gene: NA
V gene: TRBV11-3
CDR3 DNA: TGTGCCAGCACCCTAGGGAGGAATGAGCAGTTCTTC
CDR3 protein: CASTLGRNEQFF

J gene: TRBJ2-1
clone size: NA
D gene: TRBD2
V gene: TRBV7-2
CDR3 DNA: TGTGCCAGCAGCTGGACTAGCGGGAGAGTGAATGAGCAGTTCTTC
CDR3 protein: CASSWTSGRVNEQFF

J gene: TRBJ2-7
clone size: NA
D gene: NA
V gene: TRBV6-4
CDR3 DNA: TGTGCCAGCGCCTACGGGTGGGGAGGGCAGTACTTC
CDR3 protein: CASAYGWGGQYF

J gene: TRBJ2-5
clone size: NA
D gene: NA
V gene: TRBV4-1
CDR3 DNA: TGCGCCAGCAGCCAAGACCCGCTCTCGGGAGTTAGAAAGACCCAGTACTTC
CDR3 protein: CASSQDPLSGVRKTQYF

J gene: TRBJ2-7
clone size: NA
D gene: TRBD2
V gene: TRBV30
CDR3 DNA: TGTGCCTGGAGTGAACCTCGGGACTACTCCTACGAGCAGTACTTC
CDR3 protein: CAWSEPRDYSYEQYF

J gene: TRBJ2-1
clone size: NA
D gene: TRBD2
V gene: TRBV4-1
CDR3 DNA: TGCGCCAGCAGCCAAGATCGAACTAGCGGGGTGTACAATGAGCAGTTCTTC
CDR3 protein: CASSQDRTSGVYNEQFF

J gene: TRBJ1-1
clone size: NA
D gene: TRBD1
V gene: TRBV6-1
CDR3 DNA: TGTGCCAGCAAGATAGGGACAGACAACACTGAAGCTTTCTTT
CDR3 protein: CASKIGTDNTEAFF

J gene: TRBJ1-5
clone size: NA
D gene: NA
V gene: TRBV21-1
CDR3 DNA: TGTGCCAGCAGCAGATCAGGGGGACCCCAGCATTTT
CDR3 protein: CASSRSGGPQHF

J gene: TRBJ1-2
clone size: few
D gene: TRBD1
V gene: TRBV30
CDR3 DNA: TGTGCCTGGAGTCGTACAGGGGGCGGGTATGGCTACACCTTC
CDR3 protein: CAWSRTGGGYGYTF

J gene: TRBJ2-7
clone size: few
D gene: TRBD1
V gene: TRBV7-2
CDR3 DNA: TGTGCCAGCAGCTTAACGGGACAGGGAACCGAGCAGTACTTC
CDR3 protein: CASSLTGQGTEQYF

J gene: TRBJ2-7
clone size: NA
D gene: NA
V gene: TRBV1
CDR3 DNA: TGCACCAGCAGCCAAGATTTGTACAGGGTAAAATCCTACGAGCAGTACTTC
CDR3 protein: CTSSQDLYRVKSYEQYF

J gene: TRBJ1-6
clone size: NA
D gene: TRBD1
V gene: TRBV28
CDR3 DNA: TGTGCCAGCAGCACAGGGGGCCGAGATTCACCCCTCCACTTT
CDR3 protein: CASSTGGRDSPLHF

J gene: TRBJ1-3
clone size: NA
D gene: NA
V gene: TRBV28
CDR3 DNA: TGTGCCAGCAGTTTACCCTACTCAGCGAACACCATATATTTT
CDR3 protein: CASSLPYSANTIYF

J gene: TRBJ2-2
clone size: once
D gene: NA
V gene: TRBV11-2
CDR3 DNA: TGTGCCAGCAGCGTTGACAGGCACACCGGGGAGCTGTTTTTT
CDR3 protein: CASSVDRHTGELFF

J gene: TRBJ2-3
clone size: NA
D gene: NA
V gene: TRBV20-1
CDR3 DNA: TGCAGTGCTTGGACTGATACGCAGTATTTT
CDR3 protein: CSAWTDTQYF

J gene: TRBJ1-2
clone size: few
D gene: NA
V gene: TRBV7-6
CDR3 DNA: TGTGCCAGCAGCCCCCGGGAAGGTTATGGCTACACCTTC
CDR3 protein: CASSPREGYGYTF

J gene: TRBJ2-1
clone size: once
D gene: TRBD2
V gene: TRBV9
CDR3 DNA: TGTGCCAGCAGCGTGGGACTATCCTACAATGAGCAGTTCTTC
CDR3 protein: CASSVGLSYNEQFF

J gene: TRBJ1-1
clone size: NA
D gene: NA
V gene: TRBV28
CDR3 DNA: TGTGCCAGCAGTTGGGGCTCTGAAGCTTTCTTT
CDR3 protein: CASSWGSEAFF

J gene: TRBJ1-2
clone size: once
D gene: NA
V gene: TRBV7-9
CDR3 DNA: TGTGCCAGCAGCTTAGAGATGGCTGGCTACACCTTC
CDR3 protein: CASSLEMAGYTF

J gene: TRBJ2-3
clone size: NA
D gene: NA
V gene: TRBV9
CDR3 DNA: TGTGCCAGCAGCGTTGAAAGCGGAGACACAGATACGCAGTATTTT
CDR3 protein: CASSVESGDTDTQYF

J gene: TRBJ2-1
clone size: once
D gene: NA
V gene: TRBV7-8
CDR3 DNA: TGTGCCAGCAGCCAAGCCGGGGACTGGATATACAATGAGCAGTTCTTC
CDR3 protein: CASSQAGDWIYNEQFF

J gene: TRBJ1-1
clone size: NA
D gene: TRBD1
V gene: TRBV6-5
CDR3 DNA: TGTGCCAGCAGTTACGGACAGGAATGGAACACTGAAGCTTTCTTT
CDR3 protein: CASSYGQEWNTEAFF

J gene: TRBJ2-2
clone size: NA
D gene: NA
V gene: TRBV11-3
CDR3 DNA: TGTGCCAGCAGCTCAGGGACTTGGGGGACGAACACCGGGGAGCTGTTTTTT
CDR3 protein: CASSSGTWGTNTGELFF

J gene: TRBJ2-7
clone size: NA
D gene: NA
V gene: TRBV7-9
CDR3 DNA: TGTGCCAGCAGCCCGCGGGACGGCTACGAGCAGTACTTC
CDR3 protein: CASSPRDGYEQYF

J gene: TRBJ2-6
clone size: NA
D gene: NA
V gene: TRBV4-2
CDR3 DNA: TGTGCCAGCAGCCCCACAGGGGGGGAGTCTGGGGCCAACGTCCTGACTTTC
CDR3 protein: CASSPTGGESGANVLTF

J gene: TRBJ2-7
clone size: NA
D gene: TRBD2
V gene: TRBV29-1
CDR3 DNA: TGCAGCGTTGAAGTGGCTAGCGGGAGAGTAGACGAGCAGTACTTC
CDR3 protein: CSVEVASGRVDEQYF

J gene: TRBJ2-5
clone size: NA
D gene: NA
V gene: TRBV11-3
CDR3 DNA: TGTGCCAGCAGCCCAGGCCCGACTAGTGAGACCCAGTACTTC
CDR3 protein: CASSPGPTSETQYF

J gene: TRBJ2-7
clone size: NA
D gene: TRBD1
V gene: TRBV19
CDR3 DNA: TGTGCCAGTAGTGTGGGACAGGGAACCTACGAGCAGTACTTC
CDR3 protein: CASSVGQGTYEQYF

J gene: TRBJ1-2
clone size: NA
D gene: NA
V gene: TRBV5-4
CDR3 DNA: TGTGCCAGCAGCTTGCCCCCCCCGGGTTTCGGGGGCTACACCTTC
CDR3 protein: CASSLPPPGFGGYTF

J gene: TRBJ2-1
clone size: NA
D gene: NA
V gene: TRBV21-1
CDR3 DNA: TGTGCCAGCCTAGGGGAGGATGAGCAGTTCTTC
CDR3 protein: CASLGEDEQFF

J gene: TRBJ2-5
clone size: NA
D gene: TRBD2
V gene: TRBV29-1
CDR3 DNA: TGCAGCGTGTTCGGCGGGGGTGGTAGAGAGACCCAGTACTTC
CDR3 protein: CSVFGGGGRETQYF

J gene: TRBJ2-5
clone size: NA
D gene: NA
V gene: TRBV9
CDR3 DNA: TGTGCCAGCAGCGTAGACGGGACTCAAGAGACCCAGTACTTC
CDR3 protein: CASSVDGTQETQYF

J gene: TRBJ1-3
clone size: NA
D gene: NA
V gene: TRBV4-1
CDR3 DNA: TGCGCCAGCAGCCCCCTAGGAGGGCCCCGGGACCGATCGGCTTTAGCTGGAAACACCATATATTTT
CDR3 protein: CASSPLGGPRDRSALAGNTIYF

J gene: TRBJ2-2
clone size: few
D gene: TRBD2
V gene: TRBV7-6
CDR3 DNA: TGTGCCAGCAGCTTAGGAGCTAGCGGAGGGGGGGAGCTGTTTTTT
CDR3 protein: CASSLGASGGGELFF

J gene: TRBJ1-1
clone size: NA
D gene: TRBD1
V gene: TRBV19
CDR3 DNA: TGTGCCAGTAGTTCCCGACAGGGGGGAAACACTGAAGCTTTCTTT
CDR3 protein: CASSSRQGGNTEAFF

J gene: TRBJ1-6
clone size: NA
D gene: NA
V gene: TRBV15
CDR3 DNA: TGTGCCACCAGCCTCCTTCGAGATTCACCCCTCCACTTT
CDR3 protein: CATSLLRDSPLHF

J gene: TRBJ1-2
clone size: NA
D gene: NA
V gene: TRBV6-6
CDR3 DNA: TGTGCCAGCAGTTACGCCCCACGGAGCTATGGCTACACCTTC
CDR3 protein: CASSYAPRSYGYTF

J gene: TRBJ2-1
clone size: few
D gene: TRBD2
V gene: TRBV7-2
CDR3 DNA: TGTGCCAGCAGCCTCGCTAGCGGGCCCTACAATGAGCAGTTCTTC
CDR3 protein: CASSLASGPYNEQFF

J gene: TRBJ1-4
clone size: few
D gene: TRBD1
V gene: TRBV5-1
CDR3 DNA: TGCGCCAGCAGCTCGGGACAGGAGGCAAGTGAAAAACTGTTTTTT
CDR3 protein: CASSSGQEASEKLFF

J gene: TRBJ2-1
clone size: NA
D gene: TRBD1
V gene: TRBV11-3
CDR3 DNA: TGTGCCAGCAGCCCACCGGGACAGGCTTACAATGAGCAGTTCTTC
CDR3 protein: CASSPPGQAYNEQFF

J gene: TRBJ1-2
clone size: few
D gene: NA
V gene: TRBV28
CDR3 DNA: TGTGCCAGCATCATGGTCGGGGGAGACGGCTACACCTTC
CDR3 protein: CASIMVGGDGYTF

J gene: TRBJ2-3
clone size: once
D gene: TRBD2
V gene: TRBV5-4
CDR3 DNA: TGTGCCAGCAGCCCCCGTCAGCGGGGGGGCGGGAGGTCAGATACGCAGTATTTT
CDR3 protein: CASSPRQRGGGRSDTQYF